This T cell receptor beta chain comes out of a study of vaccination effects on CD4 cells after COVID-19. Details on this clone: Its target is unknown.

Germline lookup yields CDR1 SQVTM and CDR2 ANQGSEA. The CDR3 loop spans 13 amino acids. The ends were cut back, 7 bases at V and 1 base at J, with 11 bases in the middle. Only in-frame clones appear in the TCRdb table, and some are missing; sequencing was by immunoSEQ multiplex PCR. Counted here are around 60,000 clones, roughly four fifths occurring once; the ten biggest clones make up approximately 2.8%. Prior to sequencing, the ViraFEST assay stimulated PBMC with viral peptide pools, which expanded the antigen-specific CD4+ T cells. CD4+ T cell isolation took place after nine to eleven days of culture. None of the vaccinated had previously contracted SARS-CoV-2, and their nucleocapsid antibodies tested negative.

This sequence joins TRBV29-1 and TRBJ1-5; D may be TRBD1 (6 bases). Source: CD4+ T cells from PBMCs cultured with HCoV-NL63 spike peptides, taken before COVID-19 vaccination. The TCR sequence derives from a human donor who received a COVID-19 vaccine. CDR3 region: CSAQTGSNQPQHF. The CDR3 coding sequence is TGCAGCGCCCAAACAGGGAGCAATCAGCCCCAGCATTTT.